Sequencing of this T cell receptor beta chain was carried out in a study of resident and recirculating memory T cells in vitiligo. Study information: Each patient gave two lesional and two nonlesional epidermal shave biopsies, plus PBMCs. Findings of the study overall: Clonality differed among vitiligo lesions, with no unique dominant clone.

Comment on this clone: Its target is unknown.

This CDR3 spans 14 amino acids. Deletions cut 1 base from V and 4 bases from J, with 10 bases between. Germline V gene sequence: CDR1 SGHTA, CDR2 FQGTGA. Anyone treated within the previous three months was excluded. Data came from immunoSEQ multiplex PCR; TCRdb stores just in-frame clones and leaves some out. In the table there are tens of thousands of clones, about 92% of which are singletons. This sequence joins TRBV7-3 and TRBJ1-1, with D maybe TRBD1 (5 bases). Sequenced material: blood. This receptor was taken from a male donor with vitiligo. The CDR3 is CASSLMGGGTEAFF. The CDR3 nucleotides are TGTGCCAGCAGCTTAATGGGCGGGGGCACTGAAGCTTTCTTT.